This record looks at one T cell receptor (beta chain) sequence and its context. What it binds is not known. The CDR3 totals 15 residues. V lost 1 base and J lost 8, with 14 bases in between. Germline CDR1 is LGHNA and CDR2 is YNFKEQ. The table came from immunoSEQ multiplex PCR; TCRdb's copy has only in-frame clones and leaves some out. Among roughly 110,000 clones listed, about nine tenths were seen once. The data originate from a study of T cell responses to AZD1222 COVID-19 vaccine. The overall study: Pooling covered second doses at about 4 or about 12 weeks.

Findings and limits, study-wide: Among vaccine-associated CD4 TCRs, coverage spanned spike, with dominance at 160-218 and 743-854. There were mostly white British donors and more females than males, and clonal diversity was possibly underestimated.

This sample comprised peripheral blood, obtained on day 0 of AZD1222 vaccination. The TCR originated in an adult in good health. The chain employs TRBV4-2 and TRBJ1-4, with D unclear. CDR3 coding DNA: TGTGCCAGCAGCCAAGTTGGGGAAACATTAGAAAAACTGTTTTTT. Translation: CASSQVGETLEKLFF.